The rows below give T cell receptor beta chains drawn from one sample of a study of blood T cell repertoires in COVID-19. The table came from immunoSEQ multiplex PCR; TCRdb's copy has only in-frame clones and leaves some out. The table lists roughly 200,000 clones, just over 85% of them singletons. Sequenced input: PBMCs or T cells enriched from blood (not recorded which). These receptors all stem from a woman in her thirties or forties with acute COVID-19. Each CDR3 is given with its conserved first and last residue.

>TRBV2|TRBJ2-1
CASSVELAGAGQFF
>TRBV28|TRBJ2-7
CASSFPSGTGRYEQYF
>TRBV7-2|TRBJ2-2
CASSLVAGVVTGELFF
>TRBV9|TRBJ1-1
CASSVAKTGTTEAFF
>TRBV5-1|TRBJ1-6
CASSLALQGLGSPLHF
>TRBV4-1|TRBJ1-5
CASSQDPGTGDQPQHF
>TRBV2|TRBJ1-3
CASSLQGRNTIYF
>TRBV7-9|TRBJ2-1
CASSLAREARSSYNEQFF
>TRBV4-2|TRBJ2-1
CASSQESTGGYNEQFF
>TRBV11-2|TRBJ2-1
CASSAAGGYNEQFF